Shown below are 19 T cell receptor beta chains from a single sample sequenced in a study of CD8 T cells in ankylosing spondylitis. TCRdb reprocessed the 5' RACE reads with MiXCR, giving one entry per CDR3 protein. The sample records approximately 340,000 distinct CDR3 sequences, roughly 14% being singletons. Sequences were obtained from blood, either unsorted or a sorted T cell fraction (not recorded which). The receptors stem from a male donor with ankylosing spondylitis or in good health (not recorded which).

This clonotype has only a few counts. The chain is built from TRBV20-1 and TRBJ1-5, with TRBD1 matching over 7 bases. The junction had 5 bases not matched to a gene; V was cut back by 6 bases and J by 3 bases. This CDR3 is built from 13 residues. The V gene's germline CDR1 is DFQATT and CDR2 SNEGSKA (reference sequence). Here the CDR3 reads CSALQGPNQPQHF. The CDR3 DNA reads TGCAGTGCCCTACAGGGGCCCAATCAGCCCCAGCATTTT.

This clonotype occurred many times. The J gene is TRBJ1-1, the V gene TRBV6-1; a possible D gene is TRBD1 (5 bases). Germline CDR1 and CDR2: MNHNS and SASEGT. This CDR3 comprises 14 residues. Trimming pared 6 bases from V and 0 bases from J, leaving 11 bases between. The CDR3 bases are TGTGCCAGCAGCCCGGGGGGTATGAACACTGAAGCTTTCTTT. Encoded protein: CASSPGGMNTEAFF.

This clonotype was recorded at least ten times. V and J are TRBV7-2 and TRBJ2-3; tentatively, D is TRBD2 (5 bases). CDR3 length equals 13 residues. Trimming pared 4 bases from V and 4 bases from J, leaving 9 bases between. Germline CDR1 is SGHTA and CDR2 is FQGNSA. The CDR3 sequence is CASSSTGADTQYF. The CDR3 DNA reads as TGTGCCAGCAGCTCTACCGGGGCAGATACGCAGTATTTT.

This chain joins TRBV12-3 or TRBV12-4 and TRBJ2-1; 12 bases are a match to TRBD2. J lost 5 bases, V lost 5 bases, and 4 bases had no gene match. There are 15 residues in the CDR3. This chain's CDR3 is CASSQTSGGNNEQFF. Written as DNA, the CDR3 is TGTGCCAGCAGTCAGACTAGCGGGGGCAACAATGAGCAGTTCTTC.

This clonotype was observed at least ten times. In DNA, the CDR3 is TGTGCCAGCAGCCTGGGACGGCACTCTGGAAACACCATATATTTT. Translation gives CASSLGRHSGNTIYF. The chain carries TRBV7-8 and TRBJ1-3; perhaps TRBD1 as D (5 bases). Per the germline V gene, CDR1 is SGHVS and CDR2 is FQNEAQ. V lost 5 bases and J lost 0, with 11 bases in between. CDR3 size: 15 residues.

This clonotype was counted between two and nine times. The chain is built from TRBV12-3 or TRBV12-4 and TRBJ2-7; a weak D match, TRBD1 (5 bases). V was shortened by 2 bases and J by 3 bases, with 11 bases between the two germline ends. The CDR3 extends over 14 amino acids. The CDR3 loop is CASSLWGRIYEQYF. CDR3 in DNA: TGTGCCAGCAGTTTATGGGGCAGGATCTACGAGCAGTACTTC.

V gene TRBV11-1 combines with J gene TRBJ1-1; D perhaps matches TRBD1 (5 bases). Germline CDR1 is SGHAT and CDR2 is FQDESV (reference sequence). This CDR3 is 16 amino acids long. V was trimmed by 4 bases and J by 1 base, leaving 16 bases between them. For the CDR3, the DNA is TGTGCCAGCAGCTCCGTGGGGGGGTTCACGAACACTGAAGCTTTCTTT. This sequence encodes CASSSVGGFTNTEAFF.

The chain joins TRBV5-1 to TRBJ2-2, with TRBD2 identical over 14 bases. The CDR3 consists of 23 residues. Germline CDR1 SGHRS, CDR2 YFSETQ. J gave up 0 bases and V 6 bases, and 22 bases lay outside the gene matches. The CDR3: CASIGPNPTGLAGGFANTGELFF. In nucleotides, the CDR3 is TGCGCCAGCATAGGTCCCAACCCCACCGGACTAGCGGGGGGCTTCGCGAACACCGGGGAGCTGTTTTTT.

In this sample, this clonotype turned up a few times. CDR3 DNA sequence: TGCGCCACCTCGATAGCGGGAGACGCCGGGGAGCTGTTTTTT. Translated, it gives CATSIAGDAGELFF. V gene TRBV4-1 combines with J gene TRBJ2-2, with TRBD2 matching 9 bases. V lost 10 bases, J lost 6 bases, and 9 bases stayed unmatched. This CDR3 spans 14 amino acids. Germline V gene data show CDR1 as MGHRA and CDR2 as YSYEKL.

In this sample, this clonotype turned up many times. V usage is TRBV12-3 or TRBV12-4 and J usage is TRBJ2-7; no firm D call. The CDR3 is made up of 13 amino acids. Trimming stripped 2 bases from V and 1 base from J, with 6 bases between. CDR3 sequence reads: CASSLTESYEQYF. As DNA, the CDR3 is TGTGCCAGCAGTTTAACGGAATCCTACGAGCAGTACTTC.

In this sample, this clonotype turned up a few times. The gene calls are TRBV7-2 and TRBJ1-4, with 9 positions matching TRBD1. Germline CDR1 SGHTA, CDR2 FQGNSA. The CDR3 consists of 15 residues. Trimming cost V 4 bases and J 7 bases; bases outside gene matches: 7. The DNA of the CDR3 is TGTGCCAGCAGCTCGACAGGGGGAAAGTTTGAAAAACTGTTTTTT. The encoded protein is CASSSTGGKFEKLFF. Full variable domain (outside the CDR3, taken from reference TRBV7-2 and TRBJ1-4): GAGVSQSPSNKVTEKGKDVELRCDPISGHTALYWYRQSLGQGLEFLIYFQGNSAPDKSGLPSDRFSAERTGGSVSTLTIQRTQQEDSAVYLCASSSTGGKFEKLFFGSGTQLSVL.

The gene calls are TRBV6-1 and TRBJ2-7, with TRBD2 matching over 11 bases. The CDR3 contains 12 residues. Germline values: CDR1 MNHNS, CDR2 SASEGT. V was clipped by 9 bases and J by 4 bases; unmatched bases: 2. CDR3 protein: CASGTSGYEQYF. The CDR3 DNA reads TGTGCCAGTGGGACTAGCGGTTACGAGCAGTACTTC.

The chain combines TRBV7-9 with TRBJ2-7, with TRBD1 identical over 9 bases. J gave up 0 bases and V 6 bases, and 9 bases lay outside the gene matches. Per the germline V gene, CDR1 is SEHNR and CDR2 is FQNEAQ (reference sequence). CDR3 length: 16 residues. The CDR3: CASRTGTGRNSYEQYF. Written as DNA, the CDR3 is TGTGCCAGCAGAACCGGGACAGGGCGGAACTCCTACGAGCAGTACTTC. The variable domain in full, with the rest retrieved from reference TRBV7-9 and TRBJ2-7, is DTGVSQNPRHKITKRGQNVTFRCDPISEHNRLYWYRQTLGQGPEFLTYFQNEAQLEKSRLLSDRFSAERPKGSFSTLEIQRTEQGDSAMYLCASRTGTGRNSYEQYFGPGTRLTVT.

This clonotype was counted a few times. This CDR3 is CSALVGSADNEQFF. CDR3 nucleotide sequence: TGCAGTGCCCTCGTGGGGAGTGCAGACAATGAGCAGTTCTTC. The chain couples TRBV20-1 to TRBJ2-1; D possibly corresponds to TRBD2 (5 bases). This CDR3 is 14 amino acids long. The germline V gene has CDR1 DFQATT and CDR2 SNEGSKA (reference sequence). Trimming cost V 6 bases and J 5 bases, with 17 bases left between them.

This clonotype was recorded at least ten times. The chain recombines TRBV2 with TRBJ1-5, with D tentatively TRBD1 (5 bases). Germline CDR1 is SNHLY and CDR2 is FYNNEI. V was cut by 2 bases and J by 2 bases, with 7 bases left in between. This CDR3 is 14 amino acids long. The chain's CDR3 is CASSERGGNQPQHF. CDR3 nucleotide sequence: TGTGCCAGCAGTGAACGGGGGGGCAATCAGCCCCAGCATTTT.

The rearrangement links TRBV3-1 to TRBJ2-1; the D is unclear. V lost 0 bases and J lost 5, with 5 bases in between. Germline CDR1 reads LGHDT; CDR2 reads YNNKEL (reference sequence). This CDR3 has 13 amino acids. The chain's CDR3 is CASSQDYDNEQFF. The CDR3 coding sequence is TGTGCCAGCAGCCAAGATTATGACAATGAGCAGTTCTTC.

The chain uses TRBV20-1 and TRBJ1-5, with TRBD1 as a possible D gene (5 bases). The CDR3 covers 15 residues. With 3 bases removed from V and 7 bases from J, the gap between germline ends came to 19 bases. The germline V gene encodes CDR1 DFQATT and CDR2 SNEGSKA (reference sequence). The CDR3: CSASRPQGEGQPQHF. In nucleotides, the CDR3 is TGCAGTGCTAGTCGTCCCCAGGGTGAAGGGCAGCCCCAGCATTTT.

The sample holds a few counts of this clonotype. The CDR3 loop reads CASNEGGAPPDTQYF. For the CDR3, the DNA is TGCGCCAGCAACGAGGGGGGGGCCCCCCCAGATACGCAGTATTTT. The V call is TRBV5-1, the J call TRBJ2-3; tentative D call: TRBD2 (7 bases). Per germline, CDR1 SGHRS and CDR2 YFSETQ. This CDR3 region has 15 residues. The V end was cut by 6 bases, the J end by 4 bases, with 18 bases between.

This clonotype was counted many times. V is TRBV29-1 and J is TRBJ2-7; 9 bases line up with TRBD1. This CDR3 contains 14 residues. Germline V lookup: CDR1 SQVTM, CDR2 ANQGSEA. V trimming: 0 bases; J trimming: 2 bases; junction bases outside the gene matches: 2. The CDR3: CSVEEGQGTYEQYF. For the CDR3, the DNA is TGCAGCGTTGAAGAAGGACAGGGGACCTACGAGCAGTACTTC.